This TCR beta chain was retrieved from a study of cytomegalovirus exposure and HLA in healthy donors. Study results and limitations: Sequencing depth across donors, presence/absence analyses assumed, was roughly uniform. Differences between HLA loci emerged in a later analysis of TCR association rates, with DRB1 most and HLA-C fewest. In a later analysis, V- and J-gene trimming of beta chains associated with a DCLRE1C missense variant, replicated independently.

As regards this clone: Its cognate antigen is unknown.

CDR1 and CDR2 (germline): MDHEN, SYDVKM. Trimming cost V 2 bases and J 8 bases; bases outside gene matches: 15. The CDR3 covers 19 residues. The PCR used 60 Vbeta and 13 Jbeta primers. Profiled with immunoSEQ multiplex PCR; TCRdb holds only in-frame clones, not every one. The sample carries over 150,000 clones, around 80% recorded once. The chain joins TRBV28 to TRBJ2-1, with 13 bases lining up with TRBD2. This receptor was obtained from a man aged 18 to 30 in good health and CMV-seronegative. Material: PBMCs. The CDR3 loop reads CASSLILLAGGPGGDEQFF. The CDR3 DNA follows: TGTGCCAGCAGTTTAATTTTACTAGCGGGAGGGCCGGGGGGCGATGAGCAGTTCTTC. The whole variable domain, filled in from reference TRBV28 and TRBJ2-1, reads DVKVTQSSRYLVKRTGEKVFLECVQDMDHENMFWYRQDPGLGLRLIYFSYDVKMKEKGDIPEGYSVSREKKERFSLILESASTNQTSMYLCASSLILLAGGPGGDEQFFGPGTRLTVL.